This T cell receptor beta chain comes out of a study of identifying expanded T cells in peripheral blood. General study points: Technical replicates showed around 1.2 changed clones; two weeks 15 to 20; four weeks 19. Clone count variance between roughly 2-week samples rose with total template count.

Generated by immunoSEQ multiplex PCR, the TCRdb table keeps only in-frame clones and is missing some. The sample includes tens of thousands of clones, approximately 90% of them seen just once. Comment on this clone: Its antigen is as yet unknown.

Healthy donors had no documented immune events, such as infections, while sampled. Germline assignment: CDR1 MDHEN and CDR2 SYDVKM. This CDR3 contains 13 residues. V dropped 5 bases and J dropped 9; count of bases not matched to a gene: 7. V usage is TRBV28 and J usage is TRBJ1-5, with TRBD1 matching 7 bases. The TCR originated in a person aged 18 to 75 in good health. Source material: blood. As DNA, the CDR3 is TGTGCCAGCAGTCGACAGGGAGGTGGGCCCCAGCATTTT. It codes for CASSRQGGGPQHF.